A selection of T cell receptor beta chains follows, all from one sample in a study of T-cell reconstitution after alpha-beta-depleted transplantation in children. MiXCR was run by TCRdb on the PCR reads, yielding one entry per CDR3 protein. The table lists approximately 350,000 distinct CDR3 sequences, roughly 16% of them singletons. The material sequenced was PBMCs, mostly from graft donor cells, taken 360 days after TCRalphabeta/CD19-depleted stem cell transplant. The receptors come from a male patient aged 2-15 years who had a stem cell transplant for acute lymphoblastic leukemia, so the T cells may come from the graft donor. The CDR3 runs from the conserved cysteine through the conserved F or W. Expanded clones are given a class, and other clones once, few, many or no size at all.

>TRBV19|.
CASSMVVRGFHQPQHF
>TRBV29-1|many
CSVGGVSGANVLTF
>TRBV20-1|many
CSARWLAGTDTQYF
>TRBV4-3|many
CASSQSDRAYEQYF
>TRBV15|many
CATSSGLASSTDTQYF
>TRBV25-1|many
CASSWGTGELFF
>TRBV10-3|few
CAIQALGAQYF
>TRBV7-9|few
CASRGGRGAFF
>TRBV15|.
CATSRDLSGSRETQYF
>TRBV20-1|few
CSSHRRDRGNTQYF
>TRBV5-1|few
CASSLRLAGGSEQFF
>TRBV5-6|.
CASSPRGLAGGDGSYNEQFF
>TRBV10-3|few
CAISEPPLSGRNNEQFF
>TRBV20-1|.
CSARDPGSNQPQHF
>TRBV7-8|few
CASRTISGGVHNEQFF
>TRBV5-1|many
CASSLKGATDTQYF
>TRBV5-1|.
CASSLVGAWTGNSPLHF